The rows below give T cell receptor beta chains drawn from one sample of a study of blood T cell repertoires in COVID-19. Repertoires were generated with immunoSEQ multiplex PCR, while TCRdb's copy carries only in-frame clones and drops some. Here the sample spans 75,000 to 80,000 clones, about 88% being singletons. Sequenced sample: peripheral blood. These receptors all stem from a human donor in a cohort sampled during active COVID-19. The CDR3 runs from the conserved cysteine through the conserved F or W. D genes are given only for firm matches. Size values are once, few and many counts, or a class for expanded clones, and some rows have none.

J: TRBJ1-2
size: NA
D: NA
V: TRBV7-3
DNA: TGTGCCAGCAGCTTGCCAGGGATGAATGGCTACACCTTC
CDR3: CASSLPGMNGYTF

J: TRBJ2-5
size: NA
D: NA
V: TRBV18
DNA: TGTGCCAGCTCACCATCCGTGGGGCTCCAAGAGACCCAGTACTTC
CDR3: CASSPSVGLQETQYF

J: TRBJ1-1
size: NA
D: NA
V: TRBV27
DNA: TGTGCCAGCAGTCATAGGGTGAGGGCCGTCGGGCATAGGGACACTGAAGCTTTCTTT
CDR3: CASSHRVRAVGHRDTEAFF

J: TRBJ2-7
size: NA
D: TRBD1
V: TRBV18
DNA: TGTGCCAGCTCACCGGACAGGGACGAGCAGTACTTC
CDR3: CASSPDRDEQYF

J: TRBJ1-5
size: once
D: TRBD1
V: TRBV24-1
DNA: TGTGCCACCAGTGAGGGGACAGGGAGGATCAGACAGCCCCAGCATTTT
CDR3: CATSEGTGRIRQPQHF

J: TRBJ1-3
size: NA
D: NA
V: TRBV14
DNA: TGTGCCAGCAGCCCACGGAGTGGAAACACCATATATTTT
CDR3: CASSPRSGNTIYF

J: TRBJ1-2
size: NA
D: NA
V: TRBV7-9
DNA: TGTGCCAGCAGCTATCAGGAAGGGGTTGGCTACACCTTC
CDR3: CASSYQEGVGYTF

J: TRBJ2-5
size: NA
D: TRBD2
V: TRBV7-2
DNA: TGTGCCAGCAGCTTAGCTAGCGGGGTGGAGACCCAGTACTTC
CDR3: CASSLASGVETQYF

J: TRBJ2-5
size: NA
D: NA
V: TRBV27
DNA: TGTGCCAGCAGTTTAAGAGGATACAGGGAACAAGAGACCCAGTACTTC
CDR3: CASSLRGYREQETQYF

J: TRBJ2-5
size: NA
D: NA
V: TRBV19
DNA: TGTGCCAGTAGTCCATACTTGGAAGAGACCCAGTACTTC
CDR3: CASSPYLEETQYF

J: TRBJ2-3
size: NA
D: NA
V: TRBV7-3
DNA: TGTGCCAGCAGCTTAGGGGCGAGCACAGATACGCAGTATTTT
CDR3: CASSLGASTDTQYF

J: TRBJ1-1
size: medium-sized
D: NA
V: TRBV5-4
DNA: TGTGCCAGCAGCTCCGGGACACACACTGAAGCTTTCTTT
CDR3: CASSSGTHTEAFF

J: TRBJ2-7
size: once
D: NA
V: TRBV11-3
DNA: TGTGCCAGCAGCTTACAGGACGAGCAGTACTTC
CDR3: CASSLQDEQYF

J: TRBJ1-2
size: NA
D: NA
V: TRBV10-3
DNA: TGTGCCATCAGTGAGGGCACAGGGAACTATGGCTACACCTTC
CDR3: CAISEGTGNYGYTF

J: TRBJ1-2
size: NA
D: NA
V: TRBV5-8
DNA: TGTGCCAGCAGCTCACTGTACCAGGCAGGCTACACCTTC
CDR3: CASSSLYQAGYTF

J: TRBJ2-5
size: NA
D: NA
V: TRBV2
DNA: TGTGCCAGCAGTGTTGAGGGAGCCCAAGAGACCCAGTACTTC
CDR3: CASSVEGAQETQYF

J: TRBJ1-4
size: NA
D: NA
V: TRBV19
DNA: TGTGCCAGTAGTTCCGAGGGAACCAGGGAGGGGGAAAAACTGTTTTTT
CDR3: CASSSEGTREGEKLFF

J: TRBJ2-2
size: medium-sized
D: TRBD1
V: TRBV3-1/TRBV3-2
DNA: TGTGCCAGCAGCCGACAGGGAACCGGGGAGCTGTTTTTT
CDR3: CASSRQGTGELFF

J: TRBJ2-2
size: NA
D: TRBD1
V: TRBV5-1
DNA: TGCGCCAGCAGCTTACAGGGGCTGAACACCGGGGAGCTGTTTTTT
CDR3: CASSLQGLNTGELFF

J: TRBJ2-7
size: NA
D: NA
V: TRBV27
DNA: TGTGCCAGCAGTTTATCGGGAGCTCGGAAGCAGTACTTC
CDR3: CASSLSGARKQYF

J: TRBJ2-7
size: NA
D: TRBD2
V: TRBV18
DNA: TGTGCCAGCTCACCACTGAATGGGGGGGACCACTACGAGCAGTACTTC
CDR3: CASSPLNGGDHYEQYF

J: TRBJ1-2
size: NA
D: NA
V: TRBV29-1
DNA: TGCAGCGTTGTTATCGGGCAGGGGATAGGTGGCTACACCTTC
CDR3: CSVVIGQGIGGYTF

J: TRBJ2-5
size: NA
D: TRBD1
V: TRBV11-2
DNA: TGTGCCAGCAGCGCGTACAGGGGTGAGACCCAGTACTTC
CDR3: CASSAYRGETQYF

J: TRBJ2-1
size: once
D: NA
V: TRBV9
DNA: TGTGCCAGCAGCGTAGAAGGGGCCCGGTCCTACAATGAGCAGTTCTTC
CDR3: CASSVEGARSYNEQFF

J: TRBJ2-7
size: NA
D: TRBD1
V: TRBV11-2
DNA: TGTGCCAGCAGCTTAGCCCACGGACAGGGGAAGCAGTACTTC
CDR3: CASSLAHGQGKQYF

J: TRBJ2-5
size: once
D: NA
V: TRBV18
DNA: TGTGCCAGCTCACCGTCGGGAGAGACCCAGTACTTC
CDR3: CASSPSGETQYF

J: TRBJ2-1
size: NA
D: TRBD2
V: TRBV6-6
DNA: TGTGCCAGCAGTTCCGGGACTAGTTCTGAGCAGTTCTTC
CDR3: CASSSGTSSEQFF

J: TRBJ2-5
size: NA
D: NA
V: TRBV3-1/TRBV3-2
DNA: TGTGCCAGCAGCCAAGACCAGGAGACCCAGTACTTC
CDR3: CASSQDQETQYF

J: TRBJ2-1
size: NA
D: TRBD1
V: TRBV19
DNA: TGTGCCACCCATTCCGACAGGGGCGTTTATGAGCAGTTCTTC
CDR3: CATHSDRGVYEQFF

J: TRBJ1-5
size: NA
D: TRBD1
V: TRBV28
DNA: TGTGCCAGCAGTTCCCCGGGCAGGGGGAGTAAACAGCCCCAGCATTTT
CDR3: CASSSPGRGSKQPQHF

J: TRBJ2-7
size: few
D: NA
V: TRBV2
DNA: TGTGCCAGCAGTGTCCTAGGGGGCGAGCAGTACTTC
CDR3: CASSVLGGEQYF

J: TRBJ2-4
size: NA
D: NA
V: TRBV27
DNA: TGTGCCAGCACCCGAAGCGGTGGAGGGAACATTCAGTACTTC
CDR3: CASTRSGGGNIQYF

J: TRBJ2-7
size: few
D: TRBD1
V: TRBV4-3
DNA: TGCGCCAGCAGCCAAGACTTAATGACCGGGACAGGGGCCTACGAGCAGTACTTC
CDR3: CASSQDLMTGTGAYEQYF

J: TRBJ1-5
size: few
D: NA
V: TRBV6-1
DNA: TGTGCCAGCAGTGAAGCGCAGGCGTATAGCAATCAGCCCCAGCATTTT
CDR3: CASSEAQAYSNQPQHF

J: TRBJ2-7
size: NA
D: NA
V: TRBV11-2
DNA: TGTGCCAGCAGCCCCAGGAGCGGTACCTACGAGCAGTACTTC
CDR3: CASSPRSGTYEQYF

J: TRBJ1-2
size: NA
D: NA
V: TRBV5-6
DNA: TGTGCCAGCAGCACCGGACAAATCGATGGCTACACCTTC
CDR3: CASSTGQIDGYTF

J: TRBJ2-7
size: NA
D: NA
V: TRBV27
DNA: TGTGCCAGCAGTTTATCCTACTCCTACGAGCAGTACTTC
CDR3: CASSLSYSYEQYF

J: TRBJ2-5
size: NA
D: TRBD2
V: TRBV5-1
DNA: TGCGCCAGCAGCTTGGGGCCGGGGGGGCAAGAGACCCAGTACTTC
CDR3: CASSLGPGGQETQYF